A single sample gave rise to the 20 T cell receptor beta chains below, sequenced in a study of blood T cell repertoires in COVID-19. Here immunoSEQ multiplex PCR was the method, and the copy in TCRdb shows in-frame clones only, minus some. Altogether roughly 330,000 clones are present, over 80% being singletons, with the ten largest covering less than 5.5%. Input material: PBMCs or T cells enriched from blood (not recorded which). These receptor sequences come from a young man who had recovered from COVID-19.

The DNA of the CDR3 is TGTGCCAGCAGCTTAGGGGGTGGGTTAGAGACCCAGTACTTC. Protein sequence: CASSLGGGLETQYF. J is TRBJ2-5 and V is TRBV5-6, with D possibly TRBD1 on 6 matching bases. CDR1 and CDR2 (germline): SGHDT, YYEEEE. V was trimmed by 2 bases and J by 4 bases, leaving 12 bases between them. CDR3 length: 14 amino acids.

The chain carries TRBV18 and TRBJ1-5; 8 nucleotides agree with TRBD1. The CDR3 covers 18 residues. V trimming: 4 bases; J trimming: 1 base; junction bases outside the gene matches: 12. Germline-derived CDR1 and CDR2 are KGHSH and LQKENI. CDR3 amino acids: CASSLSSTGGRSNQPQHF. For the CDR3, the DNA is TGTGCCAGCTCACTTAGTTCTACAGGGGGACGCAGCAATCAGCCCCAGCATTTT.

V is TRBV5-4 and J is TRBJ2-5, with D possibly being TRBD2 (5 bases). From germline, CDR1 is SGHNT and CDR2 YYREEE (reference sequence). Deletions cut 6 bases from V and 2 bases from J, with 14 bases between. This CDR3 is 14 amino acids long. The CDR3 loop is CASTSRRTQETQYF. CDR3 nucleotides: TGTGCCAGCACCTCACGACGGACTCAAGAGACCCAGTACTTC.

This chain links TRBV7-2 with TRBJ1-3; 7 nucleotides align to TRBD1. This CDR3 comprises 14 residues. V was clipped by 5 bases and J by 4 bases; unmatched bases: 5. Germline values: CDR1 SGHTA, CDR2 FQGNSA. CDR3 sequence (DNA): TGTGCCAGCAGCAGGGACAGCCTCGGAAACACCATATATTTT. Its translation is CASSRDSLGNTIYF.

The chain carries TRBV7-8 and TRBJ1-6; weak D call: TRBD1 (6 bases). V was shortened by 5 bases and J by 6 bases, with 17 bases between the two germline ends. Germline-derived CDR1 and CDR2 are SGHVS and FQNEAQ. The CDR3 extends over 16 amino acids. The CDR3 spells CASSNQQGKGNSPLHF. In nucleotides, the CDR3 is TGTGCCAGCAGCAACCAGCAGGGGAAGGGTAATTCACCCCTCCACTTT. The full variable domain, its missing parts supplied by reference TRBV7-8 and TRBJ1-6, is GAGVSQSPRYKVAKRGQDVALRCDPISGHVSLFWYQQALGQGPEFLTYFQNEAQLDKSGLPSDRFFAERPEGSVSTLKIQRTQQEDSAVYLCASSNQQGKGNSPLHFGNGTRLTVT.

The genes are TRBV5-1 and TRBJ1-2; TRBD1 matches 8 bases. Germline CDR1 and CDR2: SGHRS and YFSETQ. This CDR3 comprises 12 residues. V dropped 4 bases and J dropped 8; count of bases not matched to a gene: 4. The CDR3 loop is CASSEDREGYTF. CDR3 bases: TGCGCCAGCAGCGAGGACAGGGAAGGCTACACCTTC.

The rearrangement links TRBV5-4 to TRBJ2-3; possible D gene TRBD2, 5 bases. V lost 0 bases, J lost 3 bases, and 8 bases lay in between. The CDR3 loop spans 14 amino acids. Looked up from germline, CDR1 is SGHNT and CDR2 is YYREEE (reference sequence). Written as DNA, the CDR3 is TGTGCCAGCAGCTTGGGAGGGAGAACAGATACGCAGTATTTT. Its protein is CASSLGGRTDTQYF.

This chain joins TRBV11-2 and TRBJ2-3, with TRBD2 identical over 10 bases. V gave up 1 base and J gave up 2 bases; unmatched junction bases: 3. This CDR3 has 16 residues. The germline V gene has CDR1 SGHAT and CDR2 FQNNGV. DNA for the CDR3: TGTGCCAGCAGCTTAGCAGCGGGGGGGGTCACAGATACGCAGTATTTT. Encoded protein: CASSLAAGGVTDTQYF. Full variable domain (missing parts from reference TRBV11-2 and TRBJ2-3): EAGVAQSPRYKIIEKRQSVAFWCNPISGHATLYWYQQILGQGPKLLIQFQNNGVVDDSQLPKDRFSAERLKGVDSTLKIQPAKLEDSAVYLCASSLAAGGVTDTQYFGPGTRLTVL.

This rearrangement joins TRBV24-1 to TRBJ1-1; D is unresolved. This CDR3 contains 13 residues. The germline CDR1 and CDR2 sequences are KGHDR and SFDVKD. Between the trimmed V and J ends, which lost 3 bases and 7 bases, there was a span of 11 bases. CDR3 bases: TGTGCCACCAGTGATGCTGGACTCAATGAAGCTTTCTTT. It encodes CATSDAGLNEAFF.

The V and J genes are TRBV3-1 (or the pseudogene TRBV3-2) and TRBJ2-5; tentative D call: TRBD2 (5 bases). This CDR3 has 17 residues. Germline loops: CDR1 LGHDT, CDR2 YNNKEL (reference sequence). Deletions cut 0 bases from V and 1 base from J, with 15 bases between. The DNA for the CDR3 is TGTGCCAGCAGCCAAGAAAGTATTTCGGGAACCCAAGAGACCCAGTACTTC. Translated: CASSQESISGTQETQYF.

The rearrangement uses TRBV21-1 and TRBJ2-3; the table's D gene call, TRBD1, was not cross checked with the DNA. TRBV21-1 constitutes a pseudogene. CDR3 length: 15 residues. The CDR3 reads CASSKRDRRIDTQYF. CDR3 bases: TGTGCCAGCAGCAAAAGGGACAGGAGAATAGATACGCAGTATTTT.

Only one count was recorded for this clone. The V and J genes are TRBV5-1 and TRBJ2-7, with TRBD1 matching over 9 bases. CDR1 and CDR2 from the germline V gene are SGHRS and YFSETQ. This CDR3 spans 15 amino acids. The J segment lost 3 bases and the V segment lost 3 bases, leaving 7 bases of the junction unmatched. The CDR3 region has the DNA TGCGCCAGCAGCTACCCGGGACAGGGTTTCTACGAGCAGTACTTC. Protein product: CASSYPGQGFYEQYF.

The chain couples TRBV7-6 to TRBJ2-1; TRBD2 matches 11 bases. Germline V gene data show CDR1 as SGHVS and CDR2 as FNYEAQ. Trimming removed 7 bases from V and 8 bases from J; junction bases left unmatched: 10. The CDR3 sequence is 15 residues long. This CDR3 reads CASTLIPGLADEQFF. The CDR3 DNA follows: TGTGCCAGCACCTTGATTCCGGGACTAGCGGATGAGCAGTTCTTC.

The CDR3 nucleotides read TGTGCCAGCAGGGGAAGACAGAGTCTCTCACCCCTCCACTTT. Its protein product is CASRGRQSLSPLHF. J is TRBJ1-6 and V is TRBV7-9; D is perhaps TRBD1 (5 bases). Per the germline V gene, CDR1 is SEHNR and CDR2 is FQNEAQ (reference sequence). This CDR3 contains 14 residues. Trimming took 6 bases from V and 10 from J, leaving 16 bases between them.

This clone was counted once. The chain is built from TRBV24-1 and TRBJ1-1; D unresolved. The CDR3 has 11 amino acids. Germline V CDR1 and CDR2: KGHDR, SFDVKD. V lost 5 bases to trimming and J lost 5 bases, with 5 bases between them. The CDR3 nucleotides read TGTGCCACCAGTGCCGGTACTGAAGCTTTCTTT. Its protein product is CATSAGTEAFF.

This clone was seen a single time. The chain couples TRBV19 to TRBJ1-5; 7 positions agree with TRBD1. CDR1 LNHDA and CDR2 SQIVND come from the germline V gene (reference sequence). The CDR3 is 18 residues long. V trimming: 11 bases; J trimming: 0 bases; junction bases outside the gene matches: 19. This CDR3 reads CAATSRDSLLYSNQPQHF. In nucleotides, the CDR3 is TGTGCCGCAACCAGCAGGGACAGCTTATTATATAGCAATCAGCCCCAGCATTTT.

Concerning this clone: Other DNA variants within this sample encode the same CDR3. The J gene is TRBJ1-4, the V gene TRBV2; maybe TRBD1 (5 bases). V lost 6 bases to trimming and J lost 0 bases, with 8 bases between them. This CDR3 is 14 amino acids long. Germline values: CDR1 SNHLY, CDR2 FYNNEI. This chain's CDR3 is CASSRQTTNEKLFF. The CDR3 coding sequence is TGTGCCAGCAGCCGACAGACAACTAATGAAAAACTGTTTTTT.

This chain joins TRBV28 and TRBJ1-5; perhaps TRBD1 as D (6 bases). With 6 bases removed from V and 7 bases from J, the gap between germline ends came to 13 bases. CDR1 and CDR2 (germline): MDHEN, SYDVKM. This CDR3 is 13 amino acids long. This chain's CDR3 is CASRGGLQQPQHF. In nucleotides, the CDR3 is TGTGCCAGCAGGGGGGGGCTGCAGCAGCCCCAGCATTTT.

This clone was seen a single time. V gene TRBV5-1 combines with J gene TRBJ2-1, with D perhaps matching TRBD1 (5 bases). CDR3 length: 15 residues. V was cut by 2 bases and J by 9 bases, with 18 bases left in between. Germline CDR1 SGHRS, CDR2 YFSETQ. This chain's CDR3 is CASSFDRNSVLEQFF. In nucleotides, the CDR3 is TGCGCCAGCAGCTTCGACAGAAATTCGGTCCTTGAGCAGTTCTTC.

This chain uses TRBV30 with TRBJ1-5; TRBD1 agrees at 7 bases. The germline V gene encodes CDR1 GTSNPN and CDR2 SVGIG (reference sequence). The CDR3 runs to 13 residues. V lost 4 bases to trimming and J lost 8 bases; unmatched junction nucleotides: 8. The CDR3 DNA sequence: TGTGCCTGGAACGGACAGGCATCGGAGCCCCAGCATTTT. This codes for CAWNGQASEPQHF.